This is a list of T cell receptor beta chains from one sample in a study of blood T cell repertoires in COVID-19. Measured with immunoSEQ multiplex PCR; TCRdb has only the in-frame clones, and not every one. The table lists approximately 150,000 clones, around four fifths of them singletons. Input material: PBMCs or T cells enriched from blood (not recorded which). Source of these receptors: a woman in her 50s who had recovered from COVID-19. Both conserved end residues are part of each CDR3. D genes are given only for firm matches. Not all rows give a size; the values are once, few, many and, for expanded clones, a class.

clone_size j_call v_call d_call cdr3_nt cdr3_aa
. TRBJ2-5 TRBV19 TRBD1 TGTGCCAGTAGGGACAGGAACCAAGAGACCCAGTACTTC CASRDRNQETQYF
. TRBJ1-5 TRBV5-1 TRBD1 TGCGCCAGCAGCTTGAATCCGGACAGGGAGAATCCCCAGCATTTT CASSLNPDRENPQHF
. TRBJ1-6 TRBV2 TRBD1 TGTGCCAGCAGCAGTGAAGGGACAGGGTCTTCACCCCTCCACTTT CASSSEGTGSSPLHF
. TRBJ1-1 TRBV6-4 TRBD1 TGTGCCAGCAGTCCCGGGACAGGGTTGAACACTGAAGCTTTCTTT CASSPGTGLNTEAFF
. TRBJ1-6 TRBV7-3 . TGTGCCAGCAGCTTAAAACGTCAAGGGGTTTCACCCCTCCACTTT CASSLKRQGVSPLHF
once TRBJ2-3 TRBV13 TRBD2 TGTGCCAGCAGCTTGTCCCTCGGGGGGGCCCCCACAGATACGCAGTATTTT CASSLSLGGAPTDTQYF
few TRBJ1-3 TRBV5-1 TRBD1 TGCGCCAGCAGCTTGGGTGGGACAGGGGAAAACACCATATATTTT CASSLGGTGENTIYF
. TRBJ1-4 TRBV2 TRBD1 TGTGCCAGCAGTGAACAGGGGGCCGGGTATGAAAAACTGTTTTTT CASSEQGAGYEKLFF
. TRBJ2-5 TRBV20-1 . TGCAGTGCATTAGTCGGGGAGACCCAGTACTTC CSALVGETQYF
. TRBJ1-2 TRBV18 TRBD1 TGTGCCAGCTCAACAATACAGGGGACGTATGGCTACACCTTC CASSTIQGTYGYTF
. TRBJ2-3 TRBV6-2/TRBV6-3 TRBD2 TGTGCCAGCAGTTCCAGCGGGGCCTCATCTTATACGCAGTATTTT CASSSSGASSYTQYF
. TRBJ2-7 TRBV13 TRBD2 TGTGCCAGCAGCTTGGGTTTTCAAGGGCTAGCGGGCGCCGAGCAGTACTTC CASSLGFQGLAGAEQYF
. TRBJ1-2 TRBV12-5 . TGTGCTAGTGGTTTGGTACCGGAGGCTCGCGTTGGCTACACCTTC CASGLVPEARVGYTF
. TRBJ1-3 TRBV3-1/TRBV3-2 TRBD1 TGTGCCAGCAGCCCAATACCGGGACAGGGAGCTGGAAACACCATATATTTT CASSPIPGQGAGNTIYF
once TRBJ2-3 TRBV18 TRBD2 TGTGCCAGCTCACCACCGGAGCGGGGAGACACAGATACGCAGTATTTT CASSPPERGDTDTQYF
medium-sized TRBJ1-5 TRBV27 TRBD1 TGTGCCAGCAGTCCAGGAACGAATACCCTAGACAGGGGCAATCAGCCCCAGCATTTT CASSPGTNTLDRGNQPQHF
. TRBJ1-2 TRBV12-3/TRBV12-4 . TGTGCCAGCAGTTTAGAGGAGTCCTATGGCTACACCTTC CASSLEESYGYTF
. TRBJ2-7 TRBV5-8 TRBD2 TGTGCCAGCAGCCCAGGGACTAGCGGGAGGTTCTACGAGCAGTACTTC CASSPGTSGRFYEQYF
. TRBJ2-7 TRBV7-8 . TGTGCCAGCAGCTTAGATACATTGTACGAGCAGTACTTC CASSLDTLYEQYF
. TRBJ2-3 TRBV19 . TGTGCCAGTAGGGGGAGAGGACCCATAGATACGCAGTATTTT CASRGRGPIDTQYF
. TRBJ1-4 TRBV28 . TGTGCCAGCAGTTTAGGGAGACAAACTTTGAATGAAAAACTGTTTTTT CASSLGRQTLNEKLFF
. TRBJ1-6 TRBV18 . TGTGCCAGCTCACCAGGGGAGGGGTCACCCCTCCACTTT CASSPGEGSPLHF
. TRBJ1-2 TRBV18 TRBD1 TGTGCCAGCTCACCGTATGCCGGGACAGGGGATAATGGCTACACCTTC CASSPYAGTGDNGYTF
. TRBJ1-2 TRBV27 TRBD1 TGTGCCAGCAGTTTATCAGGCAGGGGGCTAACGGTCTATGGCTACACCTTC CASSLSGRGLTVYGYTF
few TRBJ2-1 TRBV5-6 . TGTGCCAGCAGCTTGCCGTTCGACTTACTCTACAATGAGCAGTTCTTC CASSLPFDLLYNEQFF
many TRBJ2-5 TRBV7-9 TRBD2 TGTGCCAGCGTCGGAGTCGAGCGGGGAGAGACCCAGTACTTC CASVGVERGETQYF
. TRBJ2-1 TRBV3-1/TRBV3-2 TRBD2 TGTGCCAGCAGCCACCCGGGACTAGCGATAACTGAGCAGTTCTTC CASSHPGLAITEQFF
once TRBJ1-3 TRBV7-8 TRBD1 TGTGCCAGCAGCTCCCCGGGGACAGACTCTGGAAACACCATATATTTT CASSSPGTDSGNTIYF
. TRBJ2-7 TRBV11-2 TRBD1 TGTGCCAGCAGCTCGGACAGGGCCTACGAGCAGTACTTC CASSSDRAYEQYF
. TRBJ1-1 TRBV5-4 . TGTGCCAGCAGTCGGACAGTGAACACTGAAGCTTTCTTT CASSRTVNTEAFF